The 27 T cell receptor beta chains in this list originate from one sample, sequenced in a study of T cell responses to AZD1222 COVID-19 vaccine. Using immunoSEQ multiplex PCR, the repertoire was profiled, and TCRdb retains in-frame clones only, with some absent. The sample yields about 100,000 clones, around 89% seen once. The sample was peripheral blood, taken on day 0 of AZD1222 vaccination. Every receptor here comes from an adult in good health.

The chain uses TRBV11-3 and TRBJ2-7, with 7 bases aligning to TRBD2. The CDR3 has 12 amino acids. J gave up 6 bases and V 5 bases, and 4 bases lay outside the gene matches. In germline, CDR1 is SGHNT, CDR2 YENEEA. CDR3 DNA sequence: TGTGCCAGCAGCCCTGGGAGGGGCGAGCAGTACTTC. Residues: CASSPGRGEQYF.

The chain links TRBV7-2 to TRBJ2-7; D is tentatively TRBD1 or TRBD2 (5 bases each). The germline CDR1 and CDR2 sequences are SGHTA and FQGNSA. The germline V and J ends were trimmed by 5 bases and 3 bases, with 20 bases remaining between them. The CDR3 contains 16 residues. The CDR3 spells CASSPKGRGSDYEQYF. DNA for the CDR3: TGTGCCAGCAGCCCTAAGGGGAGAGGGTCAGACTACGAGCAGTACTTC.

CDR3 sequence (DNA): TGTGCCAGCAGCTTAGGAAGGGTAGGAGCTAATGAAAAACTGTTTTTT. It is translated as CASSLGRVGANEKLFF. The chain couples TRBV11-2 to TRBJ1-4; D call uncertain. CDR1 and CDR2 from the germline V gene are SGHAT and FQNNGV. This CDR3 is 16 amino acids long. Trimming cost V 1 base and J 3 bases, with 12 bases left between them.

V usage is TRBV5-6 and J usage is TRBJ1-2; TRBD1 might be the D (5 bases). Looked up from germline, CDR1 is SGHDT and CDR2 is YYEEEE. Trimming shortened V by 2 bases and J by 3 bases, and 14 bases separated the two germline ends. The CDR3 contains 15 residues. CDR3 residues: CASSLGLGRDYGYTF. CDR3 DNA sequence: TGTGCCAGCAGCTTAGGACTGGGGCGCGACTATGGCTACACCTTC.

The chain recombines TRBV11-2 with TRBJ2-4; TRBD2 aligns across 16 bases. The CDR3 sequence is 19 residues long. J was trimmed by 4 bases and V by 4 bases; bases with no gene match: 10. Germline CDR1 is SGHAT and CDR2 is FQNNGV. CDR3 coding DNA: TGTGCCAGCAGCTCAGGCGGGACTAGCGGGGGGGCCTGGAAAAACATTCAGTACTTC. Amino acids: CASSSGGTSGGAWKNIQYF.

The chain uses TRBV4-1 and TRBJ2-5; 11 nucleotides line up with TRBD2. V was clipped by 4 bases and J by 2 bases; unmatched bases: 6. Germline CDR1 MGHRA, CDR2 YSYEKL. The CDR3 extends over 16 amino acids. CDR3 DNA: TGCGCCAGCAGCCCCAGACTAGCGGGGACACAAGAGACCCAGTACTTC. It specifies CASSPRLAGTQETQYF.

The table lists this clone with a few counts. The chain recombines TRBV5-4 with TRBJ2-7; D is unresolved. Germline V gene lookup returns CDR1 SGHNT and CDR2 YYREEE (reference sequence). Deletions cut 4 bases from V and 0 bases from J, with 8 bases between. The CDR3 totals 13 residues. CDR3 residues: CASSLESSYEQYF. The CDR3 nucleotides are TGTGCCAGCAGCCTCGAGAGCTCCTACGAGCAGTACTTC. The entire variable domain, with the rest obtained from reference TRBV5-4 and TRBJ2-7, is as follows: ETGVTQSPTHLIKTRGQQVTLRCSSQSGHNTVSWYQQALGQGPQFIFQYYREEENGRGNFPPRFSGLQFPNYSSELNVNALELDDSALYLCASSLESSYEQYFGPGTRLTVT.

This clone appeared a few times. DNA of the CDR3: TGTGCCAGTAGTATTTCGGGGACAGGGGCTGGAAACACCATATATTTT. It encodes CASSISGTGAGNTIYF. The rearrangement links TRBV19 to TRBJ1-3, with 10 bases lining up with TRBD1. Germline-derived CDR1 and CDR2 are LNHDA and SQIVND (reference sequence). This CDR3 is 16 amino acids long. Losses at the gene ends were 3 bases for V and 2 bases for J; bases not matched to a gene: 4. Full variable domain (outside the CDR3, taken from reference TRBV19 and TRBJ1-3): DGGITQSPKYLFRKEGQNVTLSCEQNLNHDAMYWYRQDPGQGLRLIYYSQIVNDFQKGDIAEGYSVSREKKESFPLTVTSAQKNPTAFYLCASSISGTGAGNTIYFGEGSWLTVV.

The chain couples TRBV9 to TRBJ2-1, with 7 bases lining up with TRBD1. The germline gives CDR1 SGDLS, CDR2 YYNGEE. V lost 0 bases, J lost 9 bases, and 9 bases stayed unmatched. The CDR3 is 15 residues long. CDR3 amino acids: CASSVADRVYGEQFF. The CDR3 DNA is TGTGCCAGCAGCGTAGCTGACAGGGTATACGGTGAGCAGTTCTTC.

CDR3 amino acids: CASSYRVSGTGELFF. In DNA form, the CDR3 reads TGTGCCAGCAGTTACAGGGTGTCGGGCACCGGGGAGCTGTTTTTT. V is TRBV6-2 or TRBV6-3 and J is TRBJ2-2; no definite D call. Trimming took off 2 bases at V and 4 bases at J, with 11 bases between the two ends. Per germline, CDR1 MNHEY and CDR2 SVGEGT. CDR3 length equals 15 residues.

This chain joins TRBV6-4 and TRBJ2-1; D is ambiguous. The V gene lost 0 bases and the J gene lost 0 bases, with 9 bases spanning the gap. CDR3 length equals 16 residues. CDR1 and CDR2 from the germline V gene are MRHNA and SNTAGT. The CDR3 nucleotides are TGTGCCAGCAGTGACTCGGACCATAGCTCCTACAATGAGCAGTTCTTC. Amino acids: CASSDSDHSSYNEQFF.

CDR3 DNA: TGCGCCAGCAGCGGACAGGGGAACGGGGAGCTGTTTTTT. This translates into CASSGQGNGELFF. V usage is TRBV5-1 and J usage is TRBJ2-2; TRBD1 agrees at 9 bases. The CDR3 sequence is 13 residues long. Germline CDR1 and CDR2: SGHRS and YFSETQ. Unmatched junction bases numbered 2, after V lost 4 bases and J lost 7 bases.

The DNA of the CDR3 is TGTGCCAGCAAGGAGGGGGCGAACACCGGGGAGCTGTTTTTT. Translated: CASKEGANTGELFF. This chain joins TRBV7-2 and TRBJ2-2; D assignment may be TRBD1 or TRBD2 (6 bases each). V lost 7 bases, J lost 0 bases, and 9 bases lay in between. Germline V gene sequence: CDR1 SGHTA, CDR2 FQGNSA. The length of the CDR3 is 14 residues.

The chain couples TRBV5-1 to TRBJ1-1; D gene unclear. Germline V gene data show CDR1 as SGHRS and CDR2 as YFSETQ. This CDR3 is built from 12 residues. Trimming shortened V by 5 bases and J by 1 base, and 6 bases separated the two germline ends. CDR3 loop: CASRGKNTEAFF. DNA for the CDR3: TGCGCCAGCAGGGGCAAGAACACTGAAGCTTTCTTT. Together with reference TRBV5-1 and TRBJ1-1, the CDR3 gives the full variable domain: KAGVTQTPRYLIKTRGQQVTLSCSPISGHRSVSWYQQTPGQGLQFLFEYFSETQRNKGNFPGRFSGRQFSNSRSEMNVSTLELGDSALYLCASRGKNTEAFFGQGTRLTVV.

The chain recombines TRBV2 with TRBJ1-2; TRBD1 agrees at 7 bases. Germline V gene lookup returns CDR1 SNHLY and CDR2 FYNNEI. The CDR3 has 16 amino acids. Germline trimming cut 8 bases from V and 4 bases from J; bases unmatched to any gene: 16. CDR3 region: CASEKEGQPLGYGYTF. CDR3 in DNA: TGTGCCAGCGAAAAAGAGGGACAGCCGCTCGGCTATGGCTACACCTTC.

The rearrangement joins TRBV5-1 to TRBJ2-1, with 14 bases matching TRBD2. The J segment lost 9 bases and the V segment lost 0 bases, leaving 5 bases of the junction unmatched. Germline-derived CDR1 and CDR2 are SGHRS and YFSETQ. The CDR3 consists of 16 residues. The CDR3 is CASSLVGTSGGSEQFF. The CDR3 DNA follows: TGCGCCAGCAGCTTGGTCGGGACTAGCGGGGGTTCTGAGCAGTTCTTC.

This chain uses TRBV19 with TRBJ1-5; D is unresolved. CDR1 LNHDA and CDR2 SQIVND come from the germline V gene (reference sequence). Trimming left V 3 bases short and J 5 bases short, with 5 bases between. This CDR3 contains 12 residues. The CDR3 nucleotides read TGTGCCAGTAGTATCACGTATCAGCCCCAGCATTTT. It yields the protein CASSITYQPQHF.

This clone was counted once. The chain recombines TRBV18 with TRBJ1-2; D might be TRBD1 (6 bases). Deletions cut 3 bases from V and 6 bases from J, with 11 bases between. CDR3 length: 13 amino acids. Germline V gene lookup returns CDR1 KGHSH and CDR2 LQKENI. Here the CDR3 reads CASSPGQTNGYTF. CDR3 nucleotides: TGTGCCAGCTCACCTGGACAGACTAATGGCTACACCTTC.

The chain joins TRBV4-1 to TRBJ1-1; D is undetermined. CDR3 length: 16 residues. Germline CDR1 reads MGHRA; CDR2 reads YSYEKL. Trimming stripped 1 base from V and 0 bases from J, with 12 bases between. The CDR3 loop is CASSQGASQVNTEAFF. CDR3 DNA sequence: TGCGCCAGCAGCCAAGGGGCCTCACAAGTGAACACTGAAGCTTTCTTT.

The chain employs TRBV5-4 and TRBJ2-1; 7 nucleotides match TRBD2. The CDR3 runs 14 residues. The germline V gene encodes CDR1 SGHNT and CDR2 YYREEE (reference sequence). With 2 bases clipped from V and 8 bases from J, the junction kept 7 bases outside the gene matches. This chain's CDR3 is CASSLRTSGYEQFF. The CDR3 DNA reads as TGTGCCAGCAGCTTACGGACTAGTGGTTATGAGCAGTTCTTC.

This chain uses TRBV12-5 with TRBJ2-7, with D perhaps being TRBD1 or TRBD2 (5 bases each). Trimming removed 6 bases at V and 1 base at J, with 16 bases between. The germline V gene encodes CDR1 LGHNT and CDR2 FRNRAP. CDR3 size: 15 residues. CDR3: CASGTQDLKSYEQYF. The DNA for the CDR3 is TGTGCTAGTGGGACACAGGACTTGAAATCCTACGAGCAGTACTTC. Full variable domain (outside the CDR3, taken from reference TRBV12-5 and TRBJ2-7): DARVTQTPRHKVTEMGQEVTMRCQPILGHNTVFWYRQTMMQGLELLAYFRNRAPLDDSGMPKDRFSAEMPDATLATLKIQPSEPRDSAVYFCASGTQDLKSYEQYFGPGTRLTVT.

This rearrangement joins TRBV3-1 (or the pseudogene TRBV3-2) to TRBJ2-3; tentatively, D is TRBD2 (5 bases). Germline V gene lookup returns CDR1 LGHDT and CDR2 YNNKEL (reference sequence). V dropped 6 bases and J dropped 0 bases, with 28 bases sitting between them. This CDR3 has 20 amino acids. CDR3: CASSQLSRRATSDSTDTQYF. CDR3 nucleotide sequence: TGTGCCAGCAGTCAACTATCCAGGCGGGCGACCTCAGATAGCACAGATACGCAGTATTTT.

The chain recombines TRBV5-3 with TRBJ1-4, with 7 bases aligning to TRBD1. TRBV5-3 is treated as an ORF (open reading frame) with a function not yet certain. The junction had 11 bases not matched to a gene; V was cut back by 1 base and J by 5 bases. This CDR3 region has 17 residues. The CDR3 is CARSLKAPGQENEKLFF. CDR3 bases: TGTGCCAGAAGCTTGAAGGCCCCCGGACAGGAAAATGAAAAACTGTTTTTT.

This rearrangement joins TRBV18 to TRBJ1-2; perhaps TRBD1 as D (6 bases). Germline V gives CDR1 KGHSH, CDR2 LQKENI. Trimming took off 4 bases at V and 5 bases at J, with 26 bases between the two ends. The CDR3 has 18 amino acids. Written as DNA, the CDR3 is TGTGCCAGCTCACAATTTTACGAGGACAGCCCTCCTGGATATGGCTACACCTTC. As protein: CASSQFYEDSPPGYGYTF.

The chain recombines TRBV11-2 with TRBJ1-1; D remains unclear. Germline CDR1 and CDR2: SGHAT and FQNNGV. The CDR3 spans 11 residues. V was trimmed by 3 bases and J by 7 bases, leaving 6 bases between them. CDR3 in amino acids: CASSFFNEAFF. The CDR3 nucleotides read TGTGCCAGCAGCTTCTTCAATGAAGCTTTCTTT.

The chain recombines TRBV6-5 with TRBJ1-1; D is ambiguous. Looked up from germline, CDR1 is MNHEY and CDR2 is SVGAGI. The CDR3 consists of 12 residues. Trimming shortened V by 8 bases and J by 3 bases, and 10 bases separated the two germline ends. CDR3 bases: TGTGCCAGCTCCAGAGGTTACACTGAAGCTTTCTTT. Protein product: CASSRGYTEAFF.

V and J are TRBV2 and TRBJ2-7, with no clear D. V gave up 11 bases and J gave up 2 bases, with 16 bases separating them. Germline V gene sequence: CDR1 SNHLY, CDR2 FYNNEI. This CDR3 has 13 amino acids. DNA for the CDR3: TGTGCCGGCTTGACTGCCCTGCCCTACGAGCAGTACTTC. Protein product: CAGLTALPYEQYF. The complete variable domain, with remaining parts taken from reference TRBV2 and TRBJ2-7, reads EPEVTQTPSHQVTQMGQEVILRCVPISNHLYFYWYRQILGQKVEFLVSFYNNEISEKSEIFDDQFSVERPDGSNFTLKIRSTKLEDSAMYFCAGLTALPYEQYFGPGTRLTVT.